This T cell receptor beta chain is drawn from a study of blood T cell repertoires in COVID-19. The overall study: PBMCs, B-cell-depleted T cells, or T cells provided the cDNA or gDNA that made up the material.

Original handling: Amplified reference gene primers provided the basis for estimating nucleated cell counts. Produced via immunoSEQ multiplex PCR; TCRdb's table is partial and in-frame only. That table furnishes V, J and clone size, whereas the DNA furnished D and trimming. This sample carries 110,000 or so clones, around 85% of them seen once, and the ten largest clones take 2.5%. The V gene end was trimmed by 8 bases and the J gene end by 5 bases; junction bases not matched to a gene: 4. The CDR3 extends over 14 amino acids. Germline lookup yields CDR1 MNHEY and CDR2 SMNVEV (reference sequence). The chain recombines TRBV27 with TRBJ1-6; 9 positions agree with TRBD1. The clonotype was recovered from a man aged 45-65 years with acute or convalescent COVID-19. The sequencing input was peripheral blood. The CDR3 coding sequence is TGTGCCAGCGGGGACAGGGTGCATAATTCACCCCTCCACTTT. Its translation: CASGDRVHNSPLHF.